This TCR beta chain was recovered during a study of radiotherapy plus CTLA-4 blockade in lung cancer listed by TCRdb under 2018. With respect to the entire study: Objective responses occurred in approximately 19% of enrolled patients, and under 40% achieved disease control.

Library generation was performed with the immunoSEQ multiplex PCR assay. TCRdb's version of the immuneACCESS table is confined to in-frame rearrangements and falls short of the full clone set. An unresolved V gene accounts for under half of the shortfall where checked; the remainder is of unknown origin. The sample table lists roughly 59,000 clones, around 74% of them with a count of one. Together, the top ten hold around 8% of the sample. Germline trimming: 2 bases from V, 2 bases from J; junction bases outside gene matches: 9. The CDR3 sequence holds 17 residues, the cysteine and phenylalanine included. Only the CDR3 portion is preserved as DNA: 51 bases, with reading frame beginning at the first base. CDR1 and CDR2, per the germline V gene, are MDHEN and SYDVKM. The study tested focal radiation therapy combined with CTLA-4 blockade (ipilimumab) in patients with chemo-refractory metastatic non-small-cell lung cancer.

Broad study findings and their caveats: After treatment with radiotherapy and ipilimumab, TCR clones that originated in tumors expanded in peripheral blood. The strongest predictors of response were reported to be early dynamic shifts in blood T cell clones along with a rise in serum interferon-beta following radiation.

About this clone: Its binding antigen is unknown. Base-call qualities are not available, and no considerably larger clone is one nucleotide away.

Sequencing used peripheral blood, obtained from a patient treated with radiotherapy plus ipilimumab. The chain uses TRBV28 and TRBJ2-1, and TRBD2 aligns with 7 junction nucleotides. This TCR derives from a human donor with non-small cell lung cancer whose response to radiotherapy plus ipilimumab could not be evaluated. DNA sequence: TGTGCCAGCAGTTTAGGGGGGGTGACCGGCACCTACAATGAGCAGTTCTTC. Translated, this gives CASSLGGVTGTYNEQFF.